This T cell receptor (beta chain) was sequenced during a study of PD-1 blockade in classical Hodgkin lymphoma. Notes on the study in general: Patients newly diagnosed and complete responders had comparable baseline diversity. Sources of repertoire differences remain undefined, possibly disease activity or prior therapy. TCR diversity at baseline was reported to be reduced in newly diagnosed patients relative to healthy donors. Exclusion applied to patients who initiated nivolumab less than 1 year following ASCT.

Only in-frame clones appear in the TCRdb table, and some are missing; sequencing was by immunoSEQ multiplex PCR. The sample carries around 16,000 clones, 65% to 85% recorded once. The CDR3 sequence is 16 residues long. Germline V gene sequence: CDR1 SGHVS, CDR2 FQNEAQ. The time point is: cycle 4 day 1 (C4D1), after more than five weeks of nivolumab. Relapse was seen in all patients after autologous stem cell transplantation, and brentuximab vedotin exposure was variable. The study purified CD4+ T cells from thawed PBMCs using magnetic negative selection. This clone appeared a few times. Antigen specificity is unknown. At one of its ends the junction is not consistent with the germline gene, which may arise from a read error.

V usage is TRBV7-8 and J usage is TRBJ2-5; 12 positions agree with TRBD2. The TCR comes from a human donor with classical Hodgkin lymphoma. The material was CD4+ T cells from blood, obtained before the fourth cycle of nivolumab. This chain's CDR3 is CASILRLAGGHETQYF. In DNA, the CDR3 is TGTGCCAGCATCTTACGCCTAGCGGGAGGGCATGAGACCCAGTACTTC.